This T cell receptor beta chain was documented in a study of glioma-infiltrating T cells after dendritic cell vaccination (dated by TCRdb to the mid-2010s). Regarding the complete study: Of the 15 or so glioblastoma patients in the cohort, all drawn from Phase I and II dendritic cell vaccination trials, 9 were newly diagnosed and 6 had recurrent disease. Patients received autologous tumor lysate-pulsed dendritic cell vaccination between about 2003 and 2012. To make the vaccine, monocyte-derived dendritic cells were cultured for 6 to 8 days with IL-4 and GM-CSF and then pulsed overnight with autologous tumor lysate. Each patient got three intradermal injections of the dendritic cell vaccine, spaced at biweekly intervals, in the arm below the axilla. In glioblastoma patients vaccinated with dendritic cells, deep sequencing of TCR beta CDR3 regions served to measure the amount of tumor-infiltrating lymphocytes and to compare repertoires between tumor and blood. TCR sequencing metrics, including TIL content and tumor-blood repertoire overlap, were correlated with survival after dendritic cell vaccination.

Beyond this particular receptor, the publication reports: The response model built on TCR overlap across three groups was characterized as speculative, with prospective validation still needed. Longer time to progression and overall survival after dendritic cell vaccination were predicted by higher estimated pretreatment TIL content. No direct relationship between TCR clonality and survival was found, suggesting that a diverse polyclonal response may matter. The cohort was small and heterogeneous, and full blood and tumor sets were available for few patients, with initial-recurrent tumor pairs available for even fewer patients.

The immunoSEQ assay amplified TCRB CDR3 regions from approximately 2 micrograms of genomic DNA, or from all available DNA when less than that amount was available. The multiplex PCR relied on 60 forward primers for TCR V beta segments and 13 reverse primers for J beta segments. Synthetic control templates were spiked into each sample at limiting dilution to estimate reads per starting template. Reads of 87 bp were generated by sequencing on the Illumina HiSeq System. Turning to the authors' computational methods: To remove PCR and sequencing errors, closely related sequences were merged with a nearest neighbor algorithm. TCR overlap was measured as the percentage of unique tumor TCR beta sequences also present in the same patient's peripheral blood. Drawn from immuneACCESS, this table holds only the in-frame rearrangements with V and J called that TCRdb kept. Clones are partly lost; checked studies trace under half to an unresolved V gene and leave the rest unexplained. V and J calls and clone size are those listed in that table; D and trimming were worked out from the DNA. Across this sample there are nearly 85,000 clones, with around 90% seen only once. Together, the top ten hold roughly 3.1% of the sample.

Patients were selected for having adequate residual fresh-frozen tumor tissue and more than two years of available survival data. Molecular status otherwise varied across the glioblastoma patients, but none of them carried an isocitrate dehydrogenase mutation. PBMC were collected before vaccination, two weeks after the third vaccination, and at tumor progression if progression occurred. Genomic DNA was extracted with the Qiagen DNeasy Blood extraction Kit. Taken from cysteine to phenylalanine, the CDR3 has 12 residues. Only CDR3 DNA remains: 36 bases, in frame from the first base. From a lookup of the germline V gene (reference sequence), CDR1 and CDR2 are SEHNR and FQNEAQ. Trimming takes 5 bases from V and 3 bases from J, and the germline ends sit 7 bases apart. This clone was counted only a few times. What antigen it recognizes has not been identified. The input lacks base qualities; no much larger clone sits a single base away.

This receptor was taken from a human donor with glioblastoma. The material sequenced was blood, taken before dendritic cell vaccination. This receptor chain uses TRBV7-9 and TRBJ2-5, with no D gene named confidently. The encoded CDR3 is CASSQEEETQYF. The sequence in DNA is TGTGCCAGCAGCCAAGAGGAAGAGACCCAGTACTTC.